These 25 T cell receptor beta chains share one sample of origin, sequenced in a study of blood T cell repertoires in COVID-19. Repertoires were generated with immunoSEQ multiplex PCR, while TCRdb's copy carries only in-frame clones and drops some. The sample consists of 200,000 to 250,000 clones, about 85% of them appearing once. The sequencing sample was made of peripheral blood. The receptors come from a woman between 50 and 59 years old with COVID-19, enrolled during active disease.

This chain connects TRBV21-1 to TRBJ1-2; TRBD1, as called in the table, went unchecked against the DNA. TRBV21-1 is assigned pseudogene status. The CDR3 contains 17 residues. The CDR3 spells CASSNHRGGRPNYGYTF. CDR3 bases: TGTGCCAGCAGCAATCACAGGGGGGGGAGACCTAACTATGGCTACACCTTC.

The V gene is TRBV5-4, the J gene TRBJ2-2; 9 bases match TRBD1. Trimming at V came to 3 bases and at J to 4 bases, leaving 7 bases not matched to a gene. The CDR3 loop spans 16 amino acids. Germline V gene sequence: CDR1 SGHNT, CDR2 YYREEE (reference sequence). The CDR3 nucleotides are TGTGCCAGCAGCTCACCGGGACAGGGTAGCACCGGGGAGCTGTTTTTT. This sequence encodes CASSSPGQGSTGELFF.

With respect to this clone: A junction end diverges from the germline sequence, so it may reflect a read error. This rearrangement joins TRBV6-2 or TRBV6-3 to TRBJ1-3; D gene ambiguous. The germline gives CDR1 MNHEY, CDR2 SVGEGT. The CDR3 extends over 14 amino acids. Here the CDR3 reads CASSSTHRGDTIYF. The CDR3, as DNA: TGTGCCAGCAGTTCGACCCACCGTGGAGACACCATATATTTT.

V usage is TRBV9 and J usage is TRBJ1-2; 10 positions match TRBD1. V shed 2 bases and J 4 bases; nucleotides not matched to a gene: 5. Germline CDR1 is SGDLS and CDR2 is YYNGEE. This CDR3 comprises 15 residues. The CDR3 here is CASSVGTGVGYGYTF. The CDR3 DNA sequence: TGTGCCAGCAGCGTGGGGACAGGGGTGGGCTATGGCTACACCTTC.

V usage is TRBV5-1 and J usage is TRBJ1-2, with 11 bases that match TRBD1. Germline V lookup: CDR1 SGHRS, CDR2 YFSETQ. The ends lost 0 bases at V and 7 bases at J; junction bases unmatched: 5. This CDR3 contains 15 residues. The CDR3 DNA reads TGCGCCAGCAGCTTGGGGACAGGGGGCGACGGTGGCTACACCTTC. Translation gives CASSLGTGGDGGYTF.

The chain uses TRBV27 and TRBJ1-2; tentative D call: TRBD1 (5 bases). Looked up from germline, CDR1 is MNHEY and CDR2 is SMNVEV (reference sequence). The CDR3 has 14 amino acids. Trimming removed 0 bases from V and 5 bases from J, with 10 bases in between. The CDR3 DNA reads as TGTGCCAGCAGTTTATCTCGGGGGGGGTATGGCTACACCTTC. Its protein is CASSLSRGGYGYTF.

The chain is built from TRBV12-3 or TRBV12-4 and TRBJ1-3; D is ambiguous. CDR3 length: 12 amino acids. V lost 6 bases and J lost 8, with 11 bases in between. The CDR3 DNA reads TGTGCCAGCAGGGGTCTAGGAGACACCATATATTTT. It specifies CASRGLGDTIYF.

The chain carries TRBV10-3 and TRBJ2-7, with D maybe TRBD1 (5 bases). The CDR3 runs to 15 residues. V was pared by 0 bases and J by 5 bases, with 14 bases between. Germline CDR1 and CDR2: ENHRY and SYGVKD. CDR3 sequence: CAISESGRVQDEQYF. In DNA, the CDR3 is TGTGCCATCAGTGAGTCGGGCAGGGTTCAAGACGAGCAGTACTTC.

V usage is TRBV3-1 (or the pseudogene TRBV3-2) and J usage is TRBJ1-6, with a tentative D call TRBD1 (6 bases). CDR3 length: 14 residues. Trimming pared 3 bases from V and 7 bases from J, leaving 10 bases between. Per the germline V gene, CDR1 is LGHDT and CDR2 is YNNKEL (reference sequence). CDR3 sequence reads: CASSQLTGNSPLHF. The CDR3 bases are TGTGCCAGCAGCCAGCTGACAGGCAATTCACCCCTCCACTTT.

J is TRBJ1-4 and V is TRBV11-2, with D possibly matching TRBD1 (5 bases). This CDR3 is built from 16 residues. Germline V CDR1 and CDR2: SGHAT, FQNNGV. V was clipped by 1 base and J by 8 bases, with 17 bases between them. CDR3 nucleotides: TGTGCCAGCAGCTTAGTGGTCCCAGGGATGGGGGAAAAACTGTTTTTT. It codes for CASSLVVPGMGEKLFF. The full variable domain, in which reference TRBV11-2 and TRBJ1-4 provide the parts outside the CDR3, is EAGVAQSPRYKIIEKRQSVAFWCNPISGHATLYWYQQILGQGPKLLIQFQNNGVVDDSQLPKDRFSAERLKGVDSTLKIQPAKLEDSAVYLCASSLVVPGMGEKLFFGSGTQLSVL.

The rearrangement uses TRBV19 and TRBJ2-3; D is possibly TRBD2 (5 bases). Germline V gives CDR1 LNHDA, CDR2 SQIVND (reference sequence). The V end was cut by 5 bases, the J end by 2 bases, with 17 bases between. The CDR3 spans 16 residues. For the CDR3, the DNA is TGTGCCAGTAGTCGACTCCGGACGGGAACCACAGATACGCAGTATTTT. It specifies CASSRLRTGTTDTQYF.

The chain employs TRBV24-1 and TRBJ1-1; 7 bases are a match to TRBD1. The CDR3 length is 13 residues. Germline trimming cut 7 bases from V and 1 base from J; bases unmatched to any gene: 2. Germline V gene sequence: CDR1 KGHDR, CDR2 SFDVKD. The chain's CDR3 is CATRRTGNTEAFF. CDR3 bases: TGTGCCACCAGGCGGACAGGGAACACTGAAGCTTTCTTT.

The chain joins TRBV5-5 to TRBJ2-5; tentative D call: TRBD2 (6 bases). The CDR3 covers 15 residues. The germline V gene encodes CDR1 SGHKS and CDR2 YYEKEE (reference sequence). Trimming removed 0 bases at V and 10 bases at J, with 19 bases between. CDR3 sequence reads: CASSLVGHPGEDQYF. The DNA of the CDR3 is TGTGCCAGCAGCTTGGTAGGACACCCGGGGGAGGACCAGTACTTC.

The chain is built from TRBV5-1 and TRBJ2-2, with a possible D match to TRBD1 (5 bases). V shed 5 bases and J shed 3 bases, with 14 bases lying between them. The CDR3 is made up of 15 amino acids. Germline V gene lookup returns CDR1 SGHRS and CDR2 YFSETQ. CDR3: CASSQKRGDTGELFF. The CDR3 nucleotides are TGCGCCAGCAGTCAGAAAAGGGGTGACACCGGGGAGCTGTTTTTT.

V is TRBV5-1 and J is TRBJ2-1; D is perhaps TRBD1 (6 bases). The germline CDR1 and CDR2 sequences are SGHRS and YFSETQ. V was pared by 1 base and J by 12 bases, with 11 bases between. The CDR3 is 12 residues long. The CDR3 nucleotides are TGCGCCAGCAGCTTGTACAGGGTCGGGCAGTTCTTC. Translating gives CASSLYRVGQFF.

The V and J genes are TRBV21-1 and TRBJ2-7; TRBD2 reflects the table's D call only, with no check against the DNA. TRBV21-1 is classified as a pseudogene. The length of the CDR3 is 21 residues. The CDR3 is CASSKEGPLAGGPHSPYEQYV. DNA of the CDR3: TGTGCCAGCAGCAAAGAGGGGCCGCTAGCGGGGGGACCTCATTCCCCCTACGAGCAGTACGTC.

The J gene is TRBJ2-4, the V gene TRBV19; TRBD1 aligns across 10 bases. Germline V gene sequence: CDR1 LNHDA, CDR2 SQIVND (reference sequence). The CDR3 is 15 residues long. Trimming cost V 3 bases and J 6 bases; bases outside gene matches: 5. DNA of the CDR3: TGTGCCAGTAGTATTACCGGGACAGGGGCAAACATTCAGTACTTC. Translated, it gives CASSITGTGANIQYF.

V gene TRBV7-9 combines with J gene TRBJ2-3; maybe TRBD2 (6 bases). V lost 5 bases and J 4 bases, leaving 16 bases between the germline ends. CDR1 is SEHNR, CDR2 FQNEAQ, per germline (reference sequence). The CDR3 is made up of 15 amino acids. The CDR3 loop reads CASSRRGGAADTQYF. CDR3 bases: TGTGCCAGCAGCCGCCGTGGCGGGGCCGCAGATACGCAGTATTTT.

The genes are TRBV11-2 and TRBJ1-2; D gene uncertain. CDR3 length equals 14 residues. Germline V gene data show CDR1 as SGHAT and CDR2 as FQNNGV. Trimming took off 1 base at V and 3 bases at J, with 9 bases between the two ends. In DNA, the CDR3 is TGTGCCAGCAGCTTAGTAGGTACAGACTATGGCTACACCTTC. Encoded protein: CASSLVGTDYGYTF.

The chain links TRBV13 to TRBJ2-2; the D gene is possibly TRBD2 (6 bases). V gave up 2 bases and J gave up 6 bases, with 7 bases separating them. The CDR3 loop spans 13 amino acids. Germline loops: CDR1 PRHDT, CDR2 FYEKMQ (reference sequence). The CDR3 sequence: CASSLLAAGELFF. The CDR3 nucleotides are TGTGCCAGCAGCTTATTAGCGGCCGGGGAGCTGTTTTTT. The complete variable domain, with remaining parts taken from reference TRBV13 and TRBJ2-2, reads AAGVIQSPRHLIKEKRETATLKCYPIPRHDTVYWYQQGPGQDPQFLISFYEKMQSDKGSIPDRFSAQQFSDYHSELNMSSLELGDSALYFCASSLLAAGELFFGEGSRLTVL.

The genes are TRBV5-1 and TRBJ2-7; D is uncertain. Germline V gene sequence: CDR1 SGHRS, CDR2 YFSETQ. The CDR3 consists of 13 residues. The V end lost 2 bases, the J end lost 4 bases, and 10 bases lay between the germline ends. CDR3 in amino acids: CASSFTDSYEQYF. CDR3 sequence (DNA): TGCGCCAGCAGCTTTACTGACTCGTACGAGCAGTACTTC. Looking up the rest from reference TRBV5-1 and TRBJ2-7 gives the full variable domain: KAGVTQTPRYLIKTRGQQVTLSCSPISGHRSVSWYQQTPGQGLQFLFEYFSETQRNKGNFPGRFSGRQFSNSRSEMNVSTLELGDSALYLCASSFTDSYEQYFGPGTRLTVT.

The chain links TRBV2 to TRBJ1-5; D call uncertain. From germline, CDR1 is SNHLY and CDR2 FYNNEI. CDR3 length equals 14 residues. V shed 6 bases and J shed 9 bases, with 18 bases lying between them. The CDR3 DNA sequence: TGTGCCAGCAGGCCGGACGGGAATCTTCGGCCCCAGCATTTT. This translates into CASRPDGNLRPQHF.

As DNA, the CDR3 is TGTGCCAGCTCACCACGGGCAGGGCCTTCCTACGAGCAGTACGTC. This translates into CASSPRAGPSYEQYV. This sequence joins TRBV18 and TRBJ2-7; a weak D match, TRBD1 (5 bases). The CDR3 is 15 amino acids. V lost 1 base to trimming and J lost 1 base, with 11 bases between them. CDR1 and CDR2 from the germline V gene are KGHSH and LQKENI.

The CDR3 sequence is CASSLEWQGSVETQYF. The CDR3 coding sequence is TGTGCCAGCAGCTTAGAGTGGCAGGGGAGTGTGGAGACCCAGTACTTC. V and J are TRBV7-6 and TRBJ2-5; weak D call: TRBD1 (6 bases). The ends were cut back, 1 base at V and 5 bases at J, with 17 bases in the middle. The CDR3 has 16 amino acids. Germline CDR1 and CDR2: SGHVS and FNYEAQ.

The chain employs TRBV6-2 or TRBV6-3 and TRBJ2-2, with 12 bases aligning to TRBD1. CDR3 length: 18 amino acids. Losses at the gene ends were 5 bases for V and 4 bases for J; bases not matched to a gene: 11. CDR1 is MNHEY and CDR2 is SVGEGT in the germline V gene. For the CDR3, the DNA is TGTGCCAGCAGTCCGGGGACAGGGGGCTTGGCGTTCACCGGGGAGCTGTTTTTT. Amino acid sequence: CASSPGTGGLAFTGELFF.